The sample holds one count of the clone carrying this T cell receptor beta chain. Its antigen is unidentified. This table comes from immunoSEQ multiplex PCR, and its TCRdb copy is limited to in-frame clones, with some not included. The sample includes some 22,000 clones, 74% of them seen just once. This specimen comes from a study of PD-1 blockade in classical Hodgkin lymphoma. Study as a whole: Patients were dosed intravenously with nivolumab at 3 mg/kg every 2 weeks.

The CDR3 sequence is 16 residues long. V was clipped by 0 bases and J by 8 bases, with 16 bases between them. Germline-derived CDR1 and CDR2 are MGHRA and YSYEKL. Every patient experienced relapse after autologous stem cell transplantation, and brentuximab vedotin exposure varied. Best responses were complete response, partial response or progressive disease. Whole-study findings and limits: Partial responders and progressors had significantly lower baseline TCR diversity. Underlying causes for the observed repertoire differences were not defined, possibly disease activity or prior therapy.

Here the sequenced sample was peripheral blood mononuclear cells (PBMCs), taken at baseline. V usage is TRBV4-1 and J usage is TRBJ1-4; D might be TRBD1 (5 bases). This clonotype was obtained from a human donor with classical Hodgkin lymphoma. DNA for the CDR3: TGCGCCAGCAGCCAAGATATAGGGGCGCTGGGAGAAAAACTGTTTTTT. Residues: CASSQDIGALGEKLFF.